Listed here are 22 T cell receptor beta chains from one sample, sequenced in a study of cytomegalovirus exposure and HLA in healthy donors. Primers included in the PCR were 60 Vbeta and 13 Jbeta primers. Produced via immunoSEQ multiplex PCR; TCRdb's table is partial and in-frame only. Its table lists tens of thousands of clones. The sample consisted of PBMCs. These receptors were taken from a male donor in good health and CMV-seropositive.

The chain recombines TRBV6-5 with TRBJ2-2; D unresolved. Germline CDR1 reads MNHEY; CDR2 reads SVGAGI. The CDR3 spans 12 residues. Trimming pared 0 bases from V and 8 bases from J, leaving 4 bases between. The CDR3 protein is CASSYSAGELFF. CDR3 nucleotides: TGTGCCAGCAGTTACTCGGCTGGGGAGCTGTTTTTT.

The chain has TRBV14 and TRBJ1-2; 7 bases agree with TRBD1. V lost 5 bases and J lost 4; bases outside the gene matches: 16. This CDR3 has 17 residues. Germline assignment: CDR1 SGHDN and CDR2 FVKESK. CDR3 bases: TGTGCCAGCAGCGATTGGCAGGGGGTTCTGCTTGGCTATGGCTACACCTTC. It encodes CASSDWQGVLLGYGYTF. Using reference TRBV14 and TRBJ1-2 for the parts outside the CDR3, the full variable domain is EAGVTQFPSHSVIEKGQTVTLRCDPISGHDNLYWYRRVMGKEIKFLLHFVKESKQDESGMPNNRFLAERTGGTYSTLKVQPAELEDSGVYFCASSDWQGVLLGYGYTFGSGTRLTVV.

The chain joins TRBV25-1 to TRBJ2-5; the match to TRBD1 covers 7 bases. Germline loops: CDR1 MGHDK, CDR2 SYGVNS. The CDR3 runs 14 residues. Trimming removed 3 bases from V and 3 bases from J; junction bases left unmatched: 4. The CDR3 DNA reads as TGTGCCAGCAGTGATCCCGGGACAGAAGAGACCCAGTACTTC. Protein: CASSDPGTEETQYF.

The V and J genes are TRBV6-6 and TRBJ2-7; 8 nucleotides line up with TRBD2. After removal of 5 bases from V and 6 bases from J, the junction contained 6 bases not matched to a gene. This CDR3 has 13 residues. Germline values: CDR1 MNHNY, CDR2 SVGAGI (reference sequence). This CDR3 reads CASSSGTSSEQYF. The CDR3 DNA follows: TGTGCCAGCAGTAGCGGGACTAGTAGCGAGCAGTACTTC.

This chain links TRBV30 with TRBJ1-1; a possible D gene is TRBD1 (6 bases). This CDR3 is 13 amino acids long. Trimming left V 4 bases short and J 6 bases short, with 15 bases between. Germline V gives CDR1 GTSNPN, CDR2 SVGIG (reference sequence). For the CDR3, the DNA is TGTGCCTGGACCGGTCAGGGGATACCTGAAGCTTTCTTT. It is translated as CAWTGQGIPEAFF. The full variable domain, completed using reference TRBV30 and TRBJ1-1, is SQTIHQWPATLVQPVGSPLSLECTVEGTSNPNLYWYRQAAGRGLQLLFYSVGIGQISSEVPQNLSASRPQDRQFILSSKKLLLSDSGFYLCAWTGQGIPEAFFGQGTRLTVV.

This sequence joins TRBV19 and TRBJ2-6, with TRBD1 matching 8 bases. V gave up 4 bases and J gave up 1 base; unmatched junction bases: 9. The germline V gene encodes CDR1 LNHDA and CDR2 SQIVND (reference sequence). This CDR3 is built from 18 residues. The CDR3 loop is CASSTPGQDFSGANVLTF. The DNA for the CDR3 is TGTGCCAGTAGTACTCCGGGACAGGATTTTTCTGGGGCCAACGTCCTGACTTTC.

This chain links TRBV7-9 with TRBJ1-4; 9 bases fit TRBD1. CDR1 and CDR2 from the germline V gene are SEHNR and FQNEAQ (reference sequence). V lost 5 bases and J lost 7; bases outside the gene matches: 8. The CDR3 is 15 residues long. CDR3 protein: CASSPARTGVEKLFF. CDR3 nucleotide sequence: TGTGCCAGCAGCCCGGCAAGGACAGGGGTTGAAAAACTGTTTTTT. The whole variable domain, remainder taken from reference TRBV7-9 and TRBJ1-4, is DTGVSQNPRHKITKRGQNVTFRCDPISEHNRLYWYRQTLGQGPEFLTYFQNEAQLEKSRLLSDRFSAERPKGSFSTLEIQRTEQGDSAMYLCASSPARTGVEKLFFGSGTQLSVL.

The CDR3 spells CASSAGTGGAYGYTF. The CDR3 bases are TGTGCCAGCAGCGCCGGGACAGGGGGAGCCTATGGCTACACCTTC. This chain connects TRBV9 to TRBJ1-2; 11 positions match TRBD1. Germline V CDR1 and CDR2: SGDLS, YYNGEE. J was trimmed by 4 bases and V by 3 bases; bases with no gene match: 5. The CDR3 has 15 amino acids.

V is TRBV6-5 and J is TRBJ2-7; 8 bases line up with TRBD1. Trimming removed 8 bases from V and 4 bases from J; junction bases left unmatched: 13. Germline loops: CDR1 MNHEY, CDR2 SVGAGI. CDR3 size: 15 residues. For the CDR3, the DNA is TGTGCCAGCGGGCATACCGGGACAGGCGTATACGAGCAGTACTTC. Translated, it gives CASGHTGTGVYEQYF.

The gene calls are TRBV5-1 and TRBJ1-6; D is possibly TRBD1 (5 bases). Germline V CDR1 and CDR2: SGHRS, YFSETQ. Trimming shortened V by 3 bases and J by 0 bases, and 10 bases separated the two germline ends. The CDR3 sequence is 16 residues long. The CDR3 sequence is CASSSQGSSYNSPLHF. CDR3 nucleotides: TGCGCCAGCAGCTCTCAGGGTTCCTCCTATAATTCACCCCTCCACTTT.

J is TRBJ2-1 and V is TRBV5-4, with TRBD2 as a possible D gene (5 bases). V lost 4 bases, J lost 7 bases, and 9 bases lay in between. The CDR3 extends over 12 amino acids. Germline V gene lookup returns CDR1 SGHNT and CDR2 YYREEE (reference sequence). CDR3 sequence (DNA): TGTGCCAGCAGCCCAAGGGAGAATGAGCAGTTCTTC. This codes for CASSPRENEQFF.

The chain joins TRBV10-2 to TRBJ2-3; 10 nucleotides line up with TRBD2. V shed 2 bases and J 5 bases; nucleotides not matched to a gene: 1. Germline CDR1 is WSHSY and CDR2 is SAAADI. The CDR3 consists of 14 residues. The CDR3 loop is CASSESGGGDTQYF. CDR3 nucleotide sequence: TGCGCCAGCAGTGAGAGCGGGGGGGGAGATACGCAGTATTTT.

This chain's CDR3 is CASSLEGGVADTQYF. CDR3 sequence (DNA): TGCGCCAGCAGCTTGGAGGGAGGGGTGGCAGATACGCAGTATTTT. This chain joins TRBV5-1 and TRBJ2-3, with 7 bases matching TRBD2. The CDR3 contains 15 residues. CDR1 SGHRS and CDR2 YFSETQ come from the germline V gene. V shed 0 bases and J 4 bases; nucleotides not matched to a gene: 5. The whole variable domain, remainder taken from reference TRBV5-1 and TRBJ2-3, is KAGVTQTPRYLIKTRGQQVTLSCSPISGHRSVSWYQQTPGQGLQFLFEYFSETQRNKGNFPGRFSGRQFSNSRSEMNVSTLELGDSALYLCASSLEGGVADTQYFGPGTRLTVL.

The V and J genes are TRBV7-9 and TRBJ1-1; D uncertain. The CDR3 contains 16 residues. Trimming left V 8 bases short and J 5 bases short, with 24 bases between. In germline, CDR1 is SEHNR, CDR2 FQNEAQ (reference sequence). The CDR3 bases are TGTGCCAGCTCACCAGGCTACCTCCCAGGTGGTACTGAAGCTTTCTTT. Translating gives CASSPGYLPGGTEAFF.

The genes are TRBV5-1 and TRBJ1-2; D is possibly TRBD1 (6 bases). The V gene's germline CDR1 is SGHRS and CDR2 YFSETQ. CDR3 length: 15 residues. Trimming took 0 bases from V and 5 from J, leaving 14 bases between them. CDR3 sequence: CASSLGPGEGYGYTF. CDR3 in DNA: TGCGCCAGCAGCTTGGGGCCAGGGGAAGGATATGGCTACACCTTC.

The chain employs TRBV7-9 and TRBJ1-2; 8 bases line up with TRBD1. The germline V gene has CDR1 SEHNR and CDR2 FQNEAQ (reference sequence). The CDR3 extends over 12 amino acids. V gave up 4 bases and J gave up 6 bases; unmatched junction bases: 1. CDR3 sequence: CASSWTGNGYTF. The CDR3 DNA reads TGTGCCAGCAGCTGGACAGGGAATGGCTACACCTTC.

J is TRBJ2-7 and V is TRBV4-2; 8 bases align to TRBD2. In germline, CDR1 is LGHNA, CDR2 YNFKEQ. The length of the CDR3 is 14 residues. Trimming took 1 base from V and 1 from J; bases not matched to a gene: 0. The CDR3 DNA follows: TGTGCCAGCAGCCAAGGACTAGCGTCCTACGAGCAGTACTTC. Translating gives CASSQGLASYEQYF.

The chain couples TRBV19 to TRBJ1-1; D not certain. This CDR3 comprises 13 residues. Germline V lookup: CDR1 LNHDA, CDR2 SQIVND (reference sequence). The ends were cut back, 4 bases at V and 7 bases at J, with 13 bases in the middle. The CDR3 is CASSTGIYNEAFF. The CDR3 DNA reads TGTGCCAGTAGTACCGGGATCTACAATGAAGCTTTCTTT.

V is TRBV4-1 and J is TRBJ2-5, with 8 bases identical to TRBD2. The CDR3 consists of 19 residues. After removal of 2 bases from V and 4 bases from J, the junction contained 18 bases not matched to a gene. Germline V gene data show CDR1 as MGHRA and CDR2 as YSYEKL. In DNA, the CDR3 is TGCGCCAGCAGCCAAAAAAAACACGGGGGGGAGCCGGCAAGAGAGACCCAGTACTTC. Amino acids: CASSQKKHGGEPARETQYF.

V and J are TRBV14 and TRBJ2-5; 9 positions match TRBD1. Per the germline V gene, CDR1 is SGHDN and CDR2 is FVKESK. J gave up 5 bases and V 2 bases, and 6 bases lay outside the gene matches. This CDR3 has 15 amino acids. This CDR3 reads CASSQITGGRETQYF. In DNA, the CDR3 is TGTGCCAGCAGCCAAATCACAGGGGGCCGGGAGACCCAGTACTTC. Full variable domain (outside the CDR3, taken from reference TRBV14 and TRBJ2-5): EAGVTQFPSHSVIEKGQTVTLRCDPISGHDNLYWYRRVMGKEIKFLLHFVKESKQDESGMPNNRFLAERTGGTYSTLKVQPAELEDSGVYFCASSQITGGRETQYFGPGTRLLVL.

This chain connects TRBV19 to TRBJ2-1, with 8 bases fitting TRBD2. Germline-derived CDR1 and CDR2 are LNHDA and SQIVND (reference sequence). CDR3 length equals 17 residues. After removal of 5 bases from V and 3 bases from J, the junction contained 12 bases not matched to a gene. The DNA for the CDR3 is TGTGCCAGTAGTGTACACATAACTAGCGGTTTCTACAATGAGCAGTTCTTC. Residues: CASSVHITSGFYNEQFF.

The V gene is TRBV9, the J gene TRBJ1-1; TRBD1 might be the D (5 bases). The CDR3 extends over 14 amino acids. CDR1 and CDR2 (germline): SGDLS, YYNGEE. V shed 0 bases and J shed 0 bases, with 6 bases lying between them. The CDR3 here is CASSVGQMNTEAFF. CDR3 sequence (DNA): TGTGCCAGCAGCGTAGGACAGATGAACACTGAAGCTTTCTTT.